This T cell receptor beta chain comes out of a study of T-cell memory formation after mild COVID-19. Germline CDR1 is SQVTM and CDR2 is ANQGSEA. This CDR3 is 14 amino acids long. The germline V and J ends were trimmed by 6 bases and 0 bases, with 12 bases remaining between them. TCRdb processed the 5' RACE reads anew with MiXCR; each CDR3 protein has one entry. The sample shows about 390,000 distinct CDR3 sequences, 20% to 25% of them seen only once. The sequence came from an adult woman who had mild COVID-19 (a few samples of this study predate the infection). Cell type and time point are not known. This chain connects TRBV29-1 to TRBJ2-1; D gene ambiguous. Sequencing was carried out using PBMCs or a T cell subset sorted from them (not recorded which). The CDR3 coding sequence is TGCAGCGTGGGGTCCCCGAGCTCCTACAATGAGCAGTTCTTC. This sequence encodes CSVGSPSSYNEQFF.